The T cell receptor beta chain described here comes from a study of T cell clonotyping in hematopoietic cell transplantation. The method was immunoSEQ multiplex PCR; TCRdb's version includes in-frame clones alone and lacks a portion of them. This sample has more than 7,000 clones; approximately 85% occur once, and the top ten carry about 34%. The germline V gene has CDR1 SGHDT and CDR2 YYEEEE. This CDR3 spans 15 amino acids. Between the trimmed V and J ends, which lost 4 bases and 3 bases, there was a span of 15 bases. This clonotype originated in a female patient in her 30s who had an allogeneic stem cell transplant, so the T cells may come from the graft donor. Some clones in this sample may be carry-over from other donors' samples. The V call is TRBV5-6, the J call TRBJ2-3; D remains unclear. The source material was PBMCs, sampled 180 days after allogeneic stem cell transplant. The CDR3: CASSAPGRITDTQYF. DNA for the CDR3: TGTGCCAGCAGCGCCCCCGGTCGGATAACAGATACGCAGTATTTT. Full variable domain (remainder filled in from reference TRBV5-6 and TRBJ2-3): DAGVTQSPTHLIKTRGQQVTLRCSPKSGHDTVSWYQQALGQGPQFIFQYYEEEERQRGNFPDRFSGHQFPNYSSELNVNALLLGDSALYLCASSAPGRITDTQYFGPGTRLTVL.